The rows below give T cell receptor beta chains drawn from one sample of a study of Tregs in tolerant kidney transplant recipients. Sequencing was performed with immunoSEQ multiplex PCR; in TCRdb, only in-frame clones are kept and a portion is missing. This repertoire shows 60,000 or so clones, 70% to 90% found once; its top ten account for 2.1%. The sample consisted of Tregs from blood, taken before the transplant. The source is a human donor who received a combined kidney and bone marrow transplant. Each CDR3 is given with its conserved first and last residue. A D gene is named only where the DNA matches it firmly. Expanded clones are given a class, and other clones once, few, many or no size at all.

clone size: NA
D gene: TRBD1
V gene: TRBV4-1
J gene: TRBJ1-1
CDR3 protein: CASSQAGGRGQYTAFF
CDR3 DNA: TGCGCCAGCAGCCAAGCGGGTGGCAGGGGGCAGTACACAGCTTTCTTT

clone size: NA
D gene: TRBD1
V gene: TRBV18
J gene: TRBJ2-1
CDR3 protein: CASSRDRGTYNEQFF
CDR3 DNA: TGTGCCAGCTCACGGGACAGGGGGACCTACAATGAGCAGTTCTTC

clone size: once
D gene: NA
V gene: TRBV4-1
J gene: TRBJ2-3
CDR3 protein: CASSQERDSRTDTQYF
CDR3 DNA: TGCGCCAGCAGCCAAGAAAGGGACTCCCGCACAGATACGCAGTATTTT

clone size: NA
D gene: NA
V gene: TRBV6-5
J gene: TRBJ1-6
CDR3 protein: CASSYLGGRNSPLHF
CDR3 DNA: TGTGCCAGCTCTTACCTCGGGGGGCGGAATTCACCCCTCCACTTT

clone size: NA
D gene: NA
V gene: TRBV6-7
J gene: TRBJ1-5
CDR3 protein: CASSYSPQVLSNQPQHF
CDR3 DNA: TGTGCCAGCAGTTACTCACCGCAGGTTCTTAGCAATCAGCCCCAGCATTTT

clone size: NA
D gene: NA
V gene: TRBV19
J gene: TRBJ1-6
CDR3 protein: CASRRGSYNSPLHF
CDR3 DNA: TGTGCCAGTAGGAGGGGGTCCTATAATTCACCCCTCCACTTT

clone size: once
D gene: TRBD1
V gene: TRBV6-5
J gene: TRBJ1-6
CDR3 protein: CASSYQGVDSPLHF
CDR3 DNA: TGTGCCAGCAGTTACCAGGGGGTGGATTCACCCCTCCACTTT

clone size: NA
D gene: TRBD1
V gene: TRBV5-4
J gene: TRBJ2-1
CDR3 protein: CASSPRDRGRDEQFF
CDR3 DNA: TGTGCCAGCAGCCCGCGGGACAGGGGGCGTGATGAGCAGTTCTTC

clone size: NA
D gene: NA
V gene: TRBV7-8
J gene: TRBJ2-5
CDR3 protein: CASSPPRRETQYF
CDR3 DNA: TGTGCCAGCAGCCCCCCGCGGCGGGAGACCCAGTACTTC

clone size: NA
D gene: TRBD2
V gene: TRBV5-6
J gene: TRBJ2-1
CDR3 protein: CASSSLAGGSNEQFF
CDR3 DNA: TGTGCCAGCAGCTCACTAGCGGGAGGAAGTAATGAGCAGTTCTTC

clone size: NA
D gene: NA
V gene: TRBV28
J gene: TRBJ2-7
CDR3 protein: CASSELQGYSYEQYF
CDR3 DNA: TGTGCCAGCAGTGAGCTCCAGGGATACTCCTACGAGCAGTACTTC

clone size: NA
D gene: NA
V gene: TRBV5-1
J gene: TRBJ1-1
CDR3 protein: CASSLTAHTEAFF
CDR3 DNA: TGCGCCAGCAGCTTGACAGCTCACACTGAAGCTTTCTTT

clone size: NA
D gene: NA
V gene: TRBV7-9
J gene: TRBJ2-1
CDR3 protein: CASSFAVAMGYNEQFF
CDR3 DNA: TGTGCCAGCAGCTTTGCAGTGGCTATGGGGTACAATGAGCAGTTCTTC

clone size: NA
D gene: NA
V gene: TRBV18
J gene: TRBJ1-6
CDR3 protein: CASSPRPTENSPLHF
CDR3 DNA: TGTGCCAGCTCACCCCGGCCGACCGAGAATTCACCCCTCCACTTT

clone size: NA
D gene: TRBD1
V gene: TRBV27
J gene: TRBJ1-1
CDR3 protein: CATRGQGNTEAFF
CDR3 DNA: TGTGCCACCCGGGGACAGGGGAACACTGAAGCTTTCTTT

clone size: once
D gene: TRBD2
V gene: TRBV15
J gene: TRBJ2-7
CDR3 protein: CATSPPGLAGYYEQYF
CDR3 DNA: TGTGCCACCAGCCCCCCCGGACTAGCGGGATATTACGAGCAGTACTTC

clone size: NA
D gene: NA
V gene: TRBV4-2
J gene: TRBJ2-3
CDR3 protein: CASSQGGVTDTQYF
CDR3 DNA: TGTGCCAGCAGCCAAGGCGGGGTCACAGATACGCAGTATTTT

clone size: NA
D gene: NA
V gene: TRBV6-5
J gene: TRBJ2-2
CDR3 protein: CASSADSVGTGELFF
CDR3 DNA: TGTGCCAGCAGTGCCGACTCAGTGGGCACCGGGGAGCTGTTTTTT

clone size: NA
D gene: TRBD1
V gene: TRBV7-2
J gene: TRBJ1-2
CDR3 protein: CASSPGTGGARGYTF
CDR3 DNA: TGTGCCAGCAGCCCAGGGACAGGGGGCGCAAGGGGCTACACCTTC

clone size: NA
D gene: TRBD1
V gene: TRBV18
J gene: TRBJ1-1
CDR3 protein: CASSPLRTGAARTEAFF
CDR3 DNA: TGTGCCAGCTCACCATTGAGGACAGGGGCCGCGCGTACTGAAGCTTTCTTT

clone size: NA
D gene: TRBD1
V gene: TRBV5-1
J gene: TRBJ2-6
CDR3 protein: CASSWDRRSSGANVLTF
CDR3 DNA: TGCGCCAGCAGCTGGGACAGGCGTTCCTCTGGGGCCAACGTCCTGACTTTC

clone size: NA
D gene: NA
V gene: TRBV10-3
J gene: TRBJ1-5
CDR3 protein: CATRRGGSNQPQHF
CDR3 DNA: TGTGCCACCCGTCGAGGGGGGAGCAATCAGCCCCAGCATTTT

clone size: NA
D gene: TRBD1
V gene: TRBV6-5
J gene: TRBJ1-3
CDR3 protein: CASSSTGGGNTIYF
CDR3 DNA: TGTGCCAGCAGTTCGACAGGGGGTGGAAACACCATATATTTT

clone size: NA
D gene: NA
V gene: TRBV5-1
J gene: TRBJ2-7
CDR3 protein: CASSLGGVPFSYEQYF
CDR3 DNA: TGCGCCAGCAGCTTGGGTGGGGTCCCCTTCTCCTACGAGCAGTACTTC

clone size: few
D gene: NA
V gene: TRBV6-5
J gene: TRBJ1-4
CDR3 protein: CATRRGERANEKLFF
CDR3 DNA: TGTGCCACCCGGCGGGGGGAAAGGGCTAATGAAAAACTGTTTTTT

clone size: few
D gene: NA
V gene: TRBV6-9
J gene: TRBJ2-7
CDR3 protein: CASRPGTSSSYEQYF
CDR3 DNA: TGTGCCAGCAGGCCCGGGACTTCCAGCTCCTACGAGCAGTACTTC

clone size: NA
D gene: NA
V gene: TRBV6-5
J gene: TRBJ2-2
CDR3 protein: CASSFAGTPNTGELFF
CDR3 DNA: TGTGCCAGCAGTTTCGCCGGGACTCCGAACACCGGGGAGCTGTTTTTT

clone size: NA
D gene: NA
V gene: TRBV7-9
J gene: TRBJ2-1
CDR3 protein: CASSSAGSQFF
CDR3 DNA: TGTGCCAGCAGCTCAGCCGGGAGTCAGTTCTTC

clone size: NA
D gene: NA
V gene: TRBV5-6
J gene: TRBJ2-1
CDR3 protein: CASSLLRSTYNEQFF
CDR3 DNA: TGTGCCAGCAGCCTTCTACGATCTACCTACAATGAGCAGTTCTTC

clone size: once
D gene: NA
V gene: TRBV5-1
J gene: TRBJ1-4
CDR3 protein: CASSLAATGPNEKLFF
CDR3 DNA: TGCGCCAGCAGCTTGGCCGCGACAGGCCCTAATGAAAAACTGTTTTTT